This T cell receptor (beta chain) originates from a study of blood T cell repertoires in COVID-19. Study background: Specimens from acute and convalescent COVID-19 originated in the United States, Italy and Spain. PBMCs, B-cell-depleted T cells, or T cells were the source of the cDNA or gDNA that made up the material.

This clone was detected only once. This CDR3 comprises 16 residues. V gave up 2 bases and J gave up 6 bases; unmatched junction bases: 11. CDR1 and CDR2 from the germline V gene are SEHNR and FQNEAQ (reference sequence). As originally analysed: How many nucleated cells were present was estimated from reference gene primer amplification. Repertoires were generated with immunoSEQ multiplex PCR, while TCRdb's copy carries only in-frame clones and drops some. D and trimming come from the DNA, and the V and J calls and clone size come from that table. The data show 200,000 to 250,000 clones, about 92% seen once.

What was sequenced was peripheral blood. This sequence originates from a man aged 25 to 40 with acute or convalescent COVID-19. The chain links TRBV7-9 to TRBJ1-1; 8 bases agree with TRBD1. CDR3 bases: TGTGCCAGCAGCTTACAGGGGGCGAGGTTTCATGCTGAAGCTTTCTTT. Translated: CASSLQGARFHAEAFF.